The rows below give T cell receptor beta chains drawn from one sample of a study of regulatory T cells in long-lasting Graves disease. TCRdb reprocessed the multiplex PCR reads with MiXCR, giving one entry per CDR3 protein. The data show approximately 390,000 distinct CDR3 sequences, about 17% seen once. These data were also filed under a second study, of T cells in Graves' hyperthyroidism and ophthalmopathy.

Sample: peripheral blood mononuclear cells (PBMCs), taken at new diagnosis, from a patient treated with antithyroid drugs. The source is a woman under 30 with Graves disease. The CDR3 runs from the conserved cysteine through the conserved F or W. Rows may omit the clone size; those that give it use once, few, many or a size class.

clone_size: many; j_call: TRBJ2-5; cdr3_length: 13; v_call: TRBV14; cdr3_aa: CASSQDPSETQYF
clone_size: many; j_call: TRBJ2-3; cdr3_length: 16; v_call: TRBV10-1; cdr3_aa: CASGAGGRGFTDTQYF
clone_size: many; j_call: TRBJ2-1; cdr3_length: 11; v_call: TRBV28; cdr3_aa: CASSPANEQFF
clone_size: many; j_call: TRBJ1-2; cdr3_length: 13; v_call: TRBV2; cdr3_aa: CASAGEGNYGYTF
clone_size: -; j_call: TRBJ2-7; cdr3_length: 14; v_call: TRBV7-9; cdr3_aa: CASSYPGTVYEQYF
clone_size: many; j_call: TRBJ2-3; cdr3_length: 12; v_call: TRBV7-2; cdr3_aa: CASSSVADTQYF
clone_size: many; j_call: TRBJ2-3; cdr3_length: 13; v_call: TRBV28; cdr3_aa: CASSLDAGDTQYF
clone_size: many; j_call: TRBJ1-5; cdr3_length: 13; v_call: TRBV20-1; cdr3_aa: CSAARGIHQPQHF
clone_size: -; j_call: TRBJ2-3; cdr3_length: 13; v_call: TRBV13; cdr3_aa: CASGTGGADTQYF
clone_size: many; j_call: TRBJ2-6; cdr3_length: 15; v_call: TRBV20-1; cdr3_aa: CSASRGAKGANVLTF
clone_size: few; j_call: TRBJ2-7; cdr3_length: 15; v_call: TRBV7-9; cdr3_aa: CASSFGQASTYEQYF
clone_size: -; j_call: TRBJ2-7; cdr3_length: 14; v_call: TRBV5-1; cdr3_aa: CASRTLTGHYEQYF
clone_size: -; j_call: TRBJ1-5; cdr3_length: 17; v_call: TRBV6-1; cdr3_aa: CASQSERTVAEGQPQHF
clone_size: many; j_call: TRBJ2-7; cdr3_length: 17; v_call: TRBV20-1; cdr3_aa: CSASPTDPSPHPGEQYF
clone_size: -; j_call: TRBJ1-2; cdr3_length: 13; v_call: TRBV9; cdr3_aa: CASSVDQGGGYTF
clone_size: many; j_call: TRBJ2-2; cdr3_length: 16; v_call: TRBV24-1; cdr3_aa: CATSDFGGRHTGELFF
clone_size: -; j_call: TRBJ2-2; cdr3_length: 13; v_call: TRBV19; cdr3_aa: CASRGFNTGELFF
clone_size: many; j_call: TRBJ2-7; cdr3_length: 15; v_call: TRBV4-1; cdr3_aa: CASSQDGGSSYEQYF
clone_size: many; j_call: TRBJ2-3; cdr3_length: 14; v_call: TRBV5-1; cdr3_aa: CASSQTGDTDTQYF
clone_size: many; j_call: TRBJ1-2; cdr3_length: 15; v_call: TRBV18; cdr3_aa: CASSPTVGGDYGYTF
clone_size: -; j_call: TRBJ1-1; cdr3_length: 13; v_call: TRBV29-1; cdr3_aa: CSVYRVYSTEAFF
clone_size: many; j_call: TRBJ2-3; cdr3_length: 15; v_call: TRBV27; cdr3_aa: CASSLSPTSTDTQYF
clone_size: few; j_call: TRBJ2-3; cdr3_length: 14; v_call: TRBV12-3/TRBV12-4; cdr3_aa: CASSFDRRTDTQYF
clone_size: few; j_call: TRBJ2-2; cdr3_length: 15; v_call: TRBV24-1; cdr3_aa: CATSDLSLGGGELFF
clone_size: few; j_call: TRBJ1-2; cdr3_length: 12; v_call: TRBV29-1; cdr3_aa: CSVEGRGYGYTF
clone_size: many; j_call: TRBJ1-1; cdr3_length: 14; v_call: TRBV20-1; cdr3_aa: CSANGYRGGTEAFF
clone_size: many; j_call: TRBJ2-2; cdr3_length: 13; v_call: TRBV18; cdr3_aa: CASSPTHTGELFF
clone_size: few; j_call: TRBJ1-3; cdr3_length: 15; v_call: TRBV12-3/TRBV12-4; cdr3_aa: CASSPGPYSGNTIYF
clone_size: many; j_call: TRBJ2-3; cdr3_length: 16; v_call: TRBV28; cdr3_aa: CASWTQFDVNTDTQYF
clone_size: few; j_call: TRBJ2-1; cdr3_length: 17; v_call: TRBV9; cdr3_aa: CASSVELAGTSYNEQFF
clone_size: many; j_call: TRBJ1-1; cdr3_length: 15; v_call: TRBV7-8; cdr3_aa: CASSLGTVMNTEAFF
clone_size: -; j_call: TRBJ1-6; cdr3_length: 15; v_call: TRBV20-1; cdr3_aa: CSATPARQAHSPLHF
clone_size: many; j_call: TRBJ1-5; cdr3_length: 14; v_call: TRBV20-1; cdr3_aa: CSASWQGRDQPQHF
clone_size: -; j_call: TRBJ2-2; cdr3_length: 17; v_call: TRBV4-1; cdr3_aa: CASSQVPGGVGTGELFF
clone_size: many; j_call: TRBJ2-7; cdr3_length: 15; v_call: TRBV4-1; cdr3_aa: CASSQEWGGAYEQYF
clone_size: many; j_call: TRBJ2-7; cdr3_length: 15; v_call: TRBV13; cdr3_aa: CASTNTGKSAYEQYF
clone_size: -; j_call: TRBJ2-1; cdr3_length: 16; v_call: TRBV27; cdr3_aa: CASSSERAGGDNEQFF
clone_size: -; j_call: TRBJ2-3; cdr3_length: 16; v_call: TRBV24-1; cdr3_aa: CATSDFLSGGPDTQYF
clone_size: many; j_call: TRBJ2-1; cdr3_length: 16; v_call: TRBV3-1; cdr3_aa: CASSQVAGNSYNEQFF
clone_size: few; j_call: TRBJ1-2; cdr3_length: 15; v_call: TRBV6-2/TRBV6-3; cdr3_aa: CASSHEKGLVYGYTF
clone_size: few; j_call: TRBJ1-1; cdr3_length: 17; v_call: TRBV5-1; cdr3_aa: CASSLAGAGFEDTEAFF
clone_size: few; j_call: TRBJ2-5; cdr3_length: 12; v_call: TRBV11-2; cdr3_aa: CATLDFSETQYF
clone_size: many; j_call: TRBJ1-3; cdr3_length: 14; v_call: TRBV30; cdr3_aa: CAWSGTDSGNTIYF
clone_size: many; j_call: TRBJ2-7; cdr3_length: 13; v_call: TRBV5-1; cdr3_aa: CASSLATDYEQYF
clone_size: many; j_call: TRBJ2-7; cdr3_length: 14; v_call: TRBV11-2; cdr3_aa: CASSASSGGYEQYF
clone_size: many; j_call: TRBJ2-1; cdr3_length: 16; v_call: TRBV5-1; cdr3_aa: CASARTSGLTYNEQFF
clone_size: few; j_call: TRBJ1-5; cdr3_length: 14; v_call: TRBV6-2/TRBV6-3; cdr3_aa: CASIRAGGNQPQHF
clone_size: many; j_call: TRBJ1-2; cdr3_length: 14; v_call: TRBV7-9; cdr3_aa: CASSLADGFYGYTF
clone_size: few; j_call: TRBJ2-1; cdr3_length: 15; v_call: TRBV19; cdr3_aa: CATGLTGSSYNEQFF
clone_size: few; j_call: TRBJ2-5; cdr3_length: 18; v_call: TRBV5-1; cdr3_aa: CASSAGLSGGARRETQYF
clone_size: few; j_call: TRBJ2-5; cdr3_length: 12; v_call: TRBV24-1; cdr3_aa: CATSDLVETQYF
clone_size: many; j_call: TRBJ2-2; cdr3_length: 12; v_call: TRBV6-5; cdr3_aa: CASSYDRGELFF
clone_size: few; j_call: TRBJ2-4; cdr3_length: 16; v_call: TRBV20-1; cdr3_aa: CSARLLSTGPQNIQYF